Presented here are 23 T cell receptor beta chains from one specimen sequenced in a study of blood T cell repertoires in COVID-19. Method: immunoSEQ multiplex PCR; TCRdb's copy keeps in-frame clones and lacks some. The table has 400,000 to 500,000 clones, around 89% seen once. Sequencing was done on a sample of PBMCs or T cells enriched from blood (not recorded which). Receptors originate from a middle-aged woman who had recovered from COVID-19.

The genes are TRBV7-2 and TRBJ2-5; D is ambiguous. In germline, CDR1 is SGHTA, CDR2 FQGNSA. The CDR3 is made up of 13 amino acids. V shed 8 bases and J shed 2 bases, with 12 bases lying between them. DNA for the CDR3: TGTGCCAGCGGCCGGAGATCACAAGAGACCCAGTACTTC. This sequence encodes CASGRRSQETQYF.

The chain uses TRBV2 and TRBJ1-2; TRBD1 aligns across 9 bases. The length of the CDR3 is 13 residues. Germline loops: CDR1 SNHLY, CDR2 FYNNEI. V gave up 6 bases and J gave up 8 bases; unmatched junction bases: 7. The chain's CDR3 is CASRWTGVGGYTF. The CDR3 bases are TGTGCCAGCAGGTGGACAGGGGTAGGCGGCTACACCTTC.

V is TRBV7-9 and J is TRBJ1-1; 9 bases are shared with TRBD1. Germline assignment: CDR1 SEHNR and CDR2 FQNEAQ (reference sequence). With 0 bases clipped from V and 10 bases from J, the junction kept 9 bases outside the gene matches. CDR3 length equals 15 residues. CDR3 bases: TGTGCCAGCAGCTTAGCGGACAGGGGAGTGTTGGTAGCTTTCTTT. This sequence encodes CASSLADRGVLVAFF.

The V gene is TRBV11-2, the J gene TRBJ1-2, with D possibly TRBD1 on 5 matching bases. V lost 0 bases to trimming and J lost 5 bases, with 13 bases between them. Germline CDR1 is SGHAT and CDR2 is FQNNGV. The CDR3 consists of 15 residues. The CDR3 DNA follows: TGTGCCAGCAGCTTAGAGGGGCAGGGAATGTATGGCTACACCTTC. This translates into CASSLEGQGMYGYTF.

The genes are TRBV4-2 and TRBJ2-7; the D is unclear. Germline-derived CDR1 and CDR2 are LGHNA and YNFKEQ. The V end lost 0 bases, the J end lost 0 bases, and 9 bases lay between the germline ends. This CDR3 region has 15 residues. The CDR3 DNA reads TGTGCCAGCAGCCAAGATTCCGGCGGCTCCTACGAGCAGTACTTC. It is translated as CASSQDSGGSYEQYF.

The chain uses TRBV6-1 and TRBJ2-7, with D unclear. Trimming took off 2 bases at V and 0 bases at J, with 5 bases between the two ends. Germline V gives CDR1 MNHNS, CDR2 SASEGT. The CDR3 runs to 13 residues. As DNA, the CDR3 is TGTGCCAGCAGTGAACTTAGCTCCTACGAGCAGTACTTC. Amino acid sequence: CASSELSSYEQYF.

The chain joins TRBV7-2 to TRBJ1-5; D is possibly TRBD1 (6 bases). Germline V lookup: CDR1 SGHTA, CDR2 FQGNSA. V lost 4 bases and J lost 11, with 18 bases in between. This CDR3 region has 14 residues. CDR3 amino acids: CASSSDRSYRTQHF. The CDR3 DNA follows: TGTGCCAGCAGCTCGGACAGATCTTATAGGACCCAGCATTTT.

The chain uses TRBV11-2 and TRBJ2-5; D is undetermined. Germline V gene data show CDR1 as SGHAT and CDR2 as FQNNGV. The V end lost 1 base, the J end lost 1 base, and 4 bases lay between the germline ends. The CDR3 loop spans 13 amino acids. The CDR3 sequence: CASSLGAQETQYF. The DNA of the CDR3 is TGTGCCAGCAGCTTAGGGGCCCAAGAGACCCAGTACTTC.

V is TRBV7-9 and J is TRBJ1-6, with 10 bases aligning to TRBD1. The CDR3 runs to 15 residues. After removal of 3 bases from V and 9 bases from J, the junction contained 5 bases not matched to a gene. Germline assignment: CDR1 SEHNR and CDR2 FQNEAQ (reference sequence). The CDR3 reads CASSFPRDRGSPLHF. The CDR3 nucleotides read TGTGCCAGCAGCTTCCCCCGGGACAGGGGTTCACCCCTCCACTTT.

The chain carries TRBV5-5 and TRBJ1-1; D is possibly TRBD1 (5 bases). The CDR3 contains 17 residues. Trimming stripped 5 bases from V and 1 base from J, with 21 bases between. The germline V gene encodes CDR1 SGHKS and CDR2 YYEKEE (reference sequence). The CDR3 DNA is TGTGCCAGCAGTTCGATCGACAGAAGTCTCCGGAACACTGAAGCTTTCTTT. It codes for CASSSIDRSLRNTEAFF.

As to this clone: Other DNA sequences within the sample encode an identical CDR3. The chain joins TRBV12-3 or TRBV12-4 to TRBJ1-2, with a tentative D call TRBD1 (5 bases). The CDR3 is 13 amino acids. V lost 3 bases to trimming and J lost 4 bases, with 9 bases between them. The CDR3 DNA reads TGTGCCAGCAGTTTGGGGCAGATCTATGGCTACACCTTC. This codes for CASSLGQIYGYTF.

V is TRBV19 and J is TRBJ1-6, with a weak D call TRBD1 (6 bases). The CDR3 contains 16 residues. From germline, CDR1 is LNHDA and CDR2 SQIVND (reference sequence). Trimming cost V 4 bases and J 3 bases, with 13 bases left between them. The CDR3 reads CASSNTGGHYNSPLHF. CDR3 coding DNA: TGTGCCAGTAGTAATACGGGGGGACACTATAATTCACCCCTCCACTTT. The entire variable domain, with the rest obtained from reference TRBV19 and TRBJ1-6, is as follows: DGGITQSPKYLFRKEGQNVTLSCEQNLNHDAMYWYRQDPGQGLRLIYYSQIVNDFQKGDIAEGYSVSREKKESFPLTVTSAQKNPTAFYLCASSNTGGHYNSPLHFGNGTRLTVT.

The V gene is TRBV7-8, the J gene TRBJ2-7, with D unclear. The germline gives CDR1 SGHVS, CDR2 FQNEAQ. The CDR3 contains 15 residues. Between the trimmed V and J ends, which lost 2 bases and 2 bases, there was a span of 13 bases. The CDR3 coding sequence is TGTGCCAGCAGCTTACTAGGTAGCAGCACCTACGAGCAGTACTTC. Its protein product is CASSLLGSSTYEQYF.

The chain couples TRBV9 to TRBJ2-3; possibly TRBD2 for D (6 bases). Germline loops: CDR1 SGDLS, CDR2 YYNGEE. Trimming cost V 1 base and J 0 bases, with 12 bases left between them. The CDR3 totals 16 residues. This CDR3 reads CASSVRGYTSTDTQYF. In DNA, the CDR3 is TGTGCCAGCAGCGTACGGGGGTATACTAGCACAGATACGCAGTATTTT.

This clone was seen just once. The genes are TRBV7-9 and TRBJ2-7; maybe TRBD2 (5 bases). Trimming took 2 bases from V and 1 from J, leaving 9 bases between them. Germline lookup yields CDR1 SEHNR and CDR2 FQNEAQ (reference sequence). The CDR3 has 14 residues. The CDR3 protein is CASSLSRESYEQYF. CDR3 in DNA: TGTGCCAGCAGCTTAAGTAGGGAGTCCTACGAGCAGTACTTC.

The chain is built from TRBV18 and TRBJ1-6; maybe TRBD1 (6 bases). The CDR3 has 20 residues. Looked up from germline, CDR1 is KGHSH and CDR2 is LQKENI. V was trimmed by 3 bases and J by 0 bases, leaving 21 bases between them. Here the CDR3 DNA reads TGTGCCAGCTCACCGACAGACCCCTACAGGGCGGACTCCTATAATTCACCCCTCCACTTT. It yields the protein CASSPTDPYRADSYNSPLHF.

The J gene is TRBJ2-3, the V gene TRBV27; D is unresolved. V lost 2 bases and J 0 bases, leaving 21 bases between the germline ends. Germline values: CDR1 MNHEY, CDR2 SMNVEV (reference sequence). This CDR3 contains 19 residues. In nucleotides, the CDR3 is TGTGCCAGCAGTTTAGGTTTGTCTAGGAGAAGAACTAGCACAGATACGCAGTATTTT. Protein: CASSLGLSRRRTSTDTQYF.

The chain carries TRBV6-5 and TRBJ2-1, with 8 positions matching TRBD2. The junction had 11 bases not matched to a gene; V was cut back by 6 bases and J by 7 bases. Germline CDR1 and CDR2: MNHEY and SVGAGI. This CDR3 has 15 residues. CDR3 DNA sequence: TGTGCCAGCAGCGAGGTCGGGCTAGCGGGTAATGAGCAGTTCTTC. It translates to CASSEVGLAGNEQFF.

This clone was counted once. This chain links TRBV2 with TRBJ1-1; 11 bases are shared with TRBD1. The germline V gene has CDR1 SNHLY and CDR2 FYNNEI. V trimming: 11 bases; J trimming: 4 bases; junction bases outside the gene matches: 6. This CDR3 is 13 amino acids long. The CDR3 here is CAVPGTGGTEAFF. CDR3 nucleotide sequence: TGTGCCGTCCCCGGGACAGGGGGCACTGAAGCTTTCTTT.

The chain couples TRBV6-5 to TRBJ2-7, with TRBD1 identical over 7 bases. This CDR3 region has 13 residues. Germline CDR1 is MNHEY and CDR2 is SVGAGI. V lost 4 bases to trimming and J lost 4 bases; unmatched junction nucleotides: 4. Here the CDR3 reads CASSLTGTYEQYF. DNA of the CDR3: TGTGCCAGCAGTTTGACAGGGACGTACGAGCAGTACTTC.

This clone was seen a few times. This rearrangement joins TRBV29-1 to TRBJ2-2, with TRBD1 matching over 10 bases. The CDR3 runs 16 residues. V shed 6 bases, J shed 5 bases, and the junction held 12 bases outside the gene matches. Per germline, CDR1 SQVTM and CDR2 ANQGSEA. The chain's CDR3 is CSVQLPTGGQTGELFF. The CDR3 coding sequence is TGCAGCGTCCAACTGCCGACAGGGGGCCAGACCGGGGAGCTGTTTTTT.

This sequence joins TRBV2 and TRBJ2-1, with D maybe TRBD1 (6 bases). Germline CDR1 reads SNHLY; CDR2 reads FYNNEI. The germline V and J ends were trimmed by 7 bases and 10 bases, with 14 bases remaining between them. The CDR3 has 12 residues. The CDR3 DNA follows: TGTGCCAGCAACGAAGGACAGTTAGAGCAGTTCTTC. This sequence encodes CASNEGQLEQFF.

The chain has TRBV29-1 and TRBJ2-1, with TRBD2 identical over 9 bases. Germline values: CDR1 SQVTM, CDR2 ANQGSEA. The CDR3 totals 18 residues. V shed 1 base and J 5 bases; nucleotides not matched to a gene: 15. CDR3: CSVEGVSGSLMPHNEQFF. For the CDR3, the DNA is TGCAGCGTTGAAGGGGTTAGCGGGAGCCTTATGCCCCACAATGAGCAGTTCTTC.